This T cell receptor beta chain appears in the sequencing data of a study of blood T cell repertoires in COVID-19. Turning to the study itself: PBMCs, B-cell-depleted T cells, or T cells provided the cDNA or gDNA that made up the material.

Original handling: Estimated nucleated cell counts came from reference gene primer amplification. Profiled with immunoSEQ multiplex PCR; TCRdb holds only in-frame clones, not every one. The V and J calls and the clone size are those of that table, but D and trimming were determined from the DNA. There are more than 45,000 clones in the sample; approximately 86% occur only once, and more than 15% lies in the top ten. CDR3 length equals 16 residues. V lost 3 bases and J lost 3, with 17 bases in between. The germline CDR1 and CDR2 sequences are DFQATT and SNEGSKA (reference sequence). The sequence derives from a man aged 60-69 years with active or convalescent COVID-19. The V call is TRBV20-1, the J call TRBJ2-2, with D possibly being TRBD1 (5 bases). The material sequenced was peripheral blood. CDR3 sequence (DNA): TGCAGTGCTAGTGGTCGTGCCAGGGAAGACACCGGGGAGCTGTTTTTT. It specifies CSASGRAREDTGELFF.